This TCR beta chain emerged from a study of T-cell reconstitution after alpha-beta-depleted transplantation in children. CDR3 size: 17 residues. The V gene end was trimmed by 0 bases and the J gene end by 7 bases; junction bases not matched to a gene: 13. Germline V gives CDR1 SGHTA, CDR2 FQGNSA. Unique molecular identifiers were incorporated into the prepared TCRbeta library. TCRdb re-called the PCR reads through MiXCR, storing one row per CDR3 protein. This table has 500,000 or so distinct CDR3 sequences, approximately 32% appearing once. V usage is TRBV7-2 and J usage is TRBJ2-5; 8 bases align to TRBD1. The sample in question was PBMCs from the stem cell graft donor, obtained from the stem cell graft. The clonotype originates from a human donor who donated a stem cell graft to a child with aplastic anemia. The CDR3 reads CASSLATTGAPGLTQYF. CDR3 in DNA: TGTGCCAGCAGCTTAGCCACGACAGGGGCACCTGGTTTGACCCAGTACTTC.